The sequence of this T cell receptor beta chain was determined in a study of T cell responses to AZD1222 COVID-19 vaccine. Libraries were prepared by immunoSEQ multiplex PCR; TCRdb keeps only in-frame clonotypes and omits some of them. The sample includes 90,000 to 120,000 clones, 70% to 90% of them seen just once. Pooled samples include second doses given at about 4 or 12 weeks. Broader study findings: Vaccine-associated CD4 TCRs ranged over spike, dominating at 160-218 and 743-854.

On this clone itself: What it recognizes is unknown.

This CDR3 spans 18 amino acids. V lost 6 bases to trimming and J lost 3 bases; unmatched junction nucleotides: 13. The germline V gene has CDR1 MNHEY and CDR2 SMNVEV (reference sequence). The TCR sequence derives from an adult who received the AZD1222 COVID-19 vaccine. The J gene is TRBJ1-5, the V gene TRBV27; the match to TRBD1 covers 11 bases. The sample was peripheral blood, taken 28 days after the second AZD1222 dose. In DNA, the CDR3 is TGTGCCAGCAGGCGGGGACAGGGGGTGTTAGGGTTCAATCAGCCCCAGCATTTT. Its protein is CASRRGQGVLGFNQPQHF.